Following are 24 T cell receptor beta chains from one sample sequenced in a study of cytomegalovirus exposure and HLA in healthy donors. Vbeta (60) and Jbeta (13) primers were used in the PCR. Sequencing was performed with immunoSEQ multiplex PCR; in TCRdb, only in-frame clones are kept and a portion is missing. This table has roughly 100,000 clones, more than 70% appearing once. The sequenced sample was PBMCs. The receptors come from a male donor in good health and CMV-seropositive.

The chain recombines TRBV7-8 with TRBJ1-1; no definite D call. V was trimmed by 5 bases and J by 5 bases, leaving 9 bases between them. From germline, CDR1 is SGHVS and CDR2 FQNEAQ. There are 12 residues in the CDR3. The CDR3 loop reads CASSAIGTEAFF. CDR3 DNA sequence: TGTGCCAGCAGCGCGATCGGGACTGAAGCTTTCTTT. Full variable domain (missing parts from reference TRBV7-8 and TRBJ1-1): GAGVSQSPRYKVAKRGQDVALRCDPISGHVSLFWYQQALGQGPEFLTYFQNEAQLDKSGLPSDRFFAERPEGSVSTLKIQRTQQEDSAVYLCASSAIGTEAFFGQGTRLTVV.

V usage is TRBV18 and J usage is TRBJ2-1, with D possibly being TRBD2 (5 bases). The CDR3 is 14 residues long. Trimming left V 1 base short and J 7 bases short, with 11 bases between. From germline, CDR1 is KGHSH and CDR2 LQKENI. The CDR3 loop is CASSPLEALNEQFF. DNA for the CDR3: TGTGCCAGCTCACCACTGGAGGCGTTGAATGAGCAGTTCTTC.

The chain combines TRBV11-2 with TRBJ2-1; 7 bases agree with TRBD2. The length of the CDR3 is 16 residues. Germline V CDR1 and CDR2: SGHAT, FQNNGV. V gave up 1 base and J gave up 5 bases; unmatched junction bases: 8. The CDR3 region is CASSLGVGGGNNEQFF. In DNA, the CDR3 is TGTGCCAGCAGCTTAGGTGTGGGCGGGGGTAACAATGAGCAGTTCTTC.

CDR3 nucleotides: TGTGCCAGCAGGTCCACCCTTAGCGGCTCCTACAATGAGCAGTTCTTC. Residues: CASRSTLSGSYNEQFF. The chain is built from TRBV28 and TRBJ2-1; D might be TRBD2 (6 bases). V was pared by 6 bases and J by 0 bases, with 15 bases between. CDR3 length: 16 residues. The germline V gene has CDR1 MDHEN and CDR2 SYDVKM.

The rearrangement uses TRBV28 and TRBJ2-1; D is uncertain. V shed 2 bases and J shed 3 bases, with 17 bases lying between them. CDR3 size: 17 residues. Germline assignment: CDR1 MDHEN and CDR2 SYDVKM. CDR3 amino acids: CASSLPATFSLYNEQFF. DNA of the CDR3: TGTGCCAGCAGTTTACCCGCGACTTTTTCCCTCTACAATGAGCAGTTCTTC.

This clone was seen a handful of times. CDR3 in DNA: TGTGCCAGCATCCAAACAGGGGACCCTAAGAGGGCCAACGTCCTGACTTTC. This translates into CASIQTGDPKRANVLTF. J is TRBJ2-6 and V is TRBV5-8, with 7 bases that match TRBD1. Germline CDR1 and CDR2: SGHTS and YDEGEE. This CDR3 has 17 amino acids. V dropped 6 bases and J dropped 5; count of bases not matched to a gene: 14.

This clone was counted a single time. The chain uses TRBV11-2 and TRBJ2-7; 8 bases map to TRBD2. Germline assignment: CDR1 SGHAT and CDR2 FQNNGV. V lost 2 bases and J lost 3; bases outside the gene matches: 3. The CDR3 length is 14 residues. CDR3 loop: CASSLSGTSYEQYF. The CDR3 nucleotides are TGTGCCAGCAGCTTATCCGGGACTAGCTACGAGCAGTACTTC.

As for this clone: This CDR3 is also generated by other DNA sequences in the sample. The chain joins TRBV7-2 to TRBJ2-1; TRBD2 agrees at 9 bases. Per the germline V gene, CDR1 is SGHTA and CDR2 is FQGNSA. V shed 4 bases, J shed 2 bases, and the junction held 3 bases outside the gene matches. This CDR3 is 15 amino acids long. Here the CDR3 DNA reads TGTGCCAGCAGCTCGACTAGCGGAACCTACAATGAGCAGTTCTTC. Protein: CASSSTSGTYNEQFF. Based on the CDR3 plus reference TRBV7-2 and TRBJ2-1, the full variable domain is GAGVSQSPSNKVTEKGKDVELRCDPISGHTALYWYRQSLGQGLEFLIYFQGNSAPDKSGLPSDRFSAERTGGSVSTLTIQRTQQEDSAVYLCASSSTSGTYNEQFFGPGTRLTVL.

CDR3 in DNA: TGTGCCAGCAGGAGGGACTTTGGGGAGCAGTACTTC. The encoded protein is CASRRDFGEQYF. The V and J genes are TRBV6-5 and TRBJ2-5, with D possibly TRBD2 on 6 matching bases. The CDR3 consists of 12 residues. V was cut by 6 bases and J by 11 bases, with 16 bases left in between. Germline V CDR1 and CDR2: MNHEY, SVGAGI.

The chain uses TRBV7-9 and TRBJ1-5; 8 nucleotides line up with TRBD1. Germline CDR1 SEHNR, CDR2 FQNEAQ (reference sequence). CDR3 size: 15 residues. Germline trimming cut 1 base from V and 4 bases from J; bases unmatched to any gene: 3. The CDR3 region is CASSLGTGRNQPQHF. As DNA, the CDR3 is TGTGCCAGCAGCTTAGGGACAGGGCGGAATCAGCCCCAGCATTTT. Using reference TRBV7-9 and TRBJ1-5 for the parts outside the CDR3, the full variable domain is DTGVSQNPRHKITKRGQNVTFRCDPISEHNRLYWYRQTLGQGPEFLTYFQNEAQLEKSRLLSDRFSAERPKGSFSTLEIQRTEQGDSAMYLCASSLGTGRNQPQHFGDGTRLSIL.

The gene calls are TRBV19 and TRBJ2-5; TRBD2 matches 7 bases. This CDR3 is 16 amino acids long. The ends lost 3 bases at V and 2 bases at J; junction bases unmatched: 9. Germline-derived CDR1 and CDR2 are LNHDA and SQIVND (reference sequence). The CDR3 DNA reads TGTGCCAGTAGTATCTGGGCTAGCGGCGAACAAGAGACCCAGTACTTC. This codes for CASSIWASGEQETQYF.

This chain joins TRBV29-1 and TRBJ2-3, with D tentatively TRBD2 (6 bases). The V gene lost 0 bases and the J gene lost 4 bases, with 8 bases spanning the gap. This CDR3 has 13 residues. Germline assignment: CDR1 SQVTM and CDR2 ANQGSEA. The chain's CDR3 is CSVEEGGADTQYF. Written as DNA, the CDR3 is TGCAGCGTTGAAGAGGGAGGCGCAGATACGCAGTATTTT.

The chain has TRBV6-1 and TRBJ2-7; the D gene is possibly TRBD2 (5 bases). From germline, CDR1 is MNHNS and CDR2 SASEGT. The CDR3 has 15 residues. V lost 5 bases and J 4 bases, leaving 18 bases between the germline ends. The CDR3 coding sequence is TGTGCCAGCAGTCCACTAGGGCCCTCGGGATACGAGCAGTACTTC. This sequence encodes CASSPLGPSGYEQYF.

This clone was found a few times. This sequence joins TRBV9 and TRBJ1-2; 12 nucleotides line up with TRBD1. The CDR3 sequence is 15 residues long. J was trimmed by 8 bases and V by 3 bases; bases with no gene match: 8. Germline V gene data show CDR1 as SGDLS and CDR2 as YYNGEE. This chain's CDR3 is CASSDSGQGARGYTF. DNA for the CDR3: TGTGCCAGCAGCGACTCGGGACAGGGGGCTAGAGGCTACACCTTC.

The chain carries TRBV4-3 and TRBJ2-1, with 11 bases aligning to TRBD2. The V gene's germline CDR1 is LGHNA and CDR2 YSLEER. The length of the CDR3 is 17 residues. Germline trimming cut 0 bases from V and 8 bases from J; bases unmatched to any gene: 9. CDR3 protein: CASSQDLAGGSRDEQFF. CDR3 DNA: TGCGCCAGCAGCCAAGACCTAGCGGGAGGATCTAGGGATGAGCAGTTCTTC.

DNA of the CDR3: TGTGCCAGCAGCTTCCCGGGTAGTAGCGAGCAGTACTTC. It codes for CASSFPGSSEQYF. The chain combines TRBV5-5 with TRBJ2-7, with D unclear. V lost 2 bases and J lost 6, with 12 bases in between. The CDR3 contains 13 residues. Per germline, CDR1 SGHKS and CDR2 YYEKEE (reference sequence).

This clone was seen a single time. V and J are TRBV7-9 and TRBJ2-7; TRBD1 matches at 8 bases. This CDR3 region has 14 residues. The V segment lost 4 bases and the J segment 1 base; nucleotides outside the gene matches: 3. Germline V gene lookup returns CDR1 SEHNR and CDR2 FQNEAQ (reference sequence). The CDR3 bases are TGTGCCAGCAGCTCGGGACAGGTTTCCTACGAGCAGTACTTC. Its translation: CASSSGQVSYEQYF.

This clone showed up just a few times. The chain couples TRBV6-5 to TRBJ2-7, with D possibly TRBD2 on 5 matching bases. The CDR3 totals 13 residues. The germline gives CDR1 MNHEY, CDR2 SVGAGI. Trimming took off 6 bases at V and 6 bases at J, with 15 bases between the two ends. CDR3 protein: CASRRDRTFEQYF. The CDR3 nucleotides are TGTGCCAGCAGGCGCGACCGGACTTTCGAGCAGTACTTC.

The chain uses TRBV11-3 and TRBJ2-2, with 13 bases lining up with TRBD2. The germline V gene has CDR1 SGHNT and CDR2 YENEEA. V lost 2 bases, J lost 5 bases, and 5 bases stayed unmatched. The CDR3 totals 17 residues. The CDR3 reads CASSLTSGRAGTGELFF. CDR3 sequence (DNA): TGTGCCAGCAGCTTAACTAGCGGGAGGGCAGGTACCGGGGAGCTGTTTTTT. The full variable domain, completed using reference TRBV11-3 and TRBJ2-2, is EAGVVQSPRYKIIEKKQPVAFWCNPISGHNTLYWYLQNLGQGPELLIRYENEEAVDDSQLPKDRFSAERLKGVDSTLKIQPAELGDSAVYLCASSLTSGRAGTGELFFGEGSRLTVL.

CDR3 sequence reads: CASSPPLRAGGEQFF. Written as DNA, the CDR3 is TGTGCCAGCAGCCCACCCCTCCGAGCGGGAGGGGAGCAGTTCTTC. V and J are TRBV5-4 and TRBJ2-1; 10 nucleotides agree with TRBD2. V was pared by 4 bases and J by 10 bases, with 11 bases of the junction left unmatched. Germline CDR1 is SGHNT and CDR2 is YYREEE (reference sequence). CDR3 size: 15 residues.

V and J are TRBV28 and TRBJ2-7, with 12 bases lining up with TRBD2. J gave up 0 bases and V 6 bases, and 6 bases lay outside the gene matches. The length of the CDR3 is 16 residues. Germline assignment: CDR1 MDHEN and CDR2 SYDVKM. CDR3 bases: TGTGCCAGCAGAGCGGGACTAGCGGGTCTCTCCTACGAGCAGTACTTC. It yields the protein CASRAGLAGLSYEQYF.

This chain links TRBV5-1 with TRBJ1-3; 8 bases align to TRBD1. The CDR3 loop spans 15 amino acids. The germline gives CDR1 SGHRS, CDR2 YFSETQ. V gave up 4 bases and J gave up 1 base; unmatched junction bases: 4. The CDR3 coding sequence is TGCGCCAGCAGCGAGACAGGGGAGTCTGGAAACACCATATATTTT. Its protein is CASSETGESGNTIYF. Looking up the rest from reference TRBV5-1 and TRBJ1-3 gives the full variable domain: KAGVTQTPRYLIKTRGQQVTLSCSPISGHRSVSWYQQTPGQGLQFLFEYFSETQRNKGNFPGRFSGRQFSNSRSEMNVSTLELGDSALYLCASSETGESGNTIYFGEGSWLTVV.

This chain connects TRBV5-6 to TRBJ2-1; maybe TRBD2 (6 bases). The CDR3 covers 14 residues. Trimming stripped 5 bases from V and 0 bases from J, with 9 bases between. The germline CDR1 and CDR2 sequences are SGHDT and YYEEEE. Here the CDR3 reads CASSGGVSYNEQFF. Here the CDR3 DNA reads TGTGCCAGCAGTGGCGGGGTCTCCTACAATGAGCAGTTCTTC. The whole variable domain, remainder taken from reference TRBV5-6 and TRBJ2-1, is DAGVTQSPTHLIKTRGQQVTLRCSPKSGHDTVSWYQQALGQGPQFIFQYYEEEERQRGNFPDRFSGHQFPNYSSELNVNALLLGDSALYLCASSGGVSYNEQFFGPGTRLTVL.

The chain uses TRBV6-5 and TRBJ2-5; maybe TRBD2 (5 bases). Per the germline V gene, CDR1 is MNHEY and CDR2 is SVGAGI. The CDR3 spans 13 residues. V lost 7 bases to trimming and J lost 3 bases, with 12 bases between them. CDR3 sequence (DNA): TGTGCCAGCACCAACCCGGGGAAAGAGACCCAGTACTTC. Its translation is CASTNPGKETQYF.